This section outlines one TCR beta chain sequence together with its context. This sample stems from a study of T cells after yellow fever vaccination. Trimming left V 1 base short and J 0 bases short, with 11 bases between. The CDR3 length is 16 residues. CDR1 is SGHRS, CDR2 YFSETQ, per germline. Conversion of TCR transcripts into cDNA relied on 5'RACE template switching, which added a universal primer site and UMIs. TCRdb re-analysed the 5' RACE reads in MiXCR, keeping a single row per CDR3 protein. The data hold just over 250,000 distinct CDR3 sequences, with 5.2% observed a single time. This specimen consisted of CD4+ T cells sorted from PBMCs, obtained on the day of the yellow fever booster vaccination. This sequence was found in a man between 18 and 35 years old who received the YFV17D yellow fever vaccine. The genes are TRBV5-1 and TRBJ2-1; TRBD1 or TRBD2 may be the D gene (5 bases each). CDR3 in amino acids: CASSLRGAVSYNEQFF. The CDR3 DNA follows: TGCGCCAGCAGCTTGCGGGGCGCGGTCTCCTACAATGAGCAGTTCTTC. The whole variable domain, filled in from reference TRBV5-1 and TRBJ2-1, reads KAGVTQTPRYLIKTRGQQVTLSCSPISGHRSVSWYQQTPGQGLQFLFEYFSETQRNKGNFPGRFSGRQFSNSRSEMNVSTLELGDSALYLCASSLRGAVSYNEQFFGPGTRLTVL.